The 27 T cell receptor beta chains in this list originate from one sample, sequenced in a study of T cell changes during pregnancy in multiple sclerosis (dated by TCRdb to about 2019). Libraries were constructed by the immunoSEQ multiplex PCR assay. Here the immuneACCESS table is served through TCRdb, limited to in-frame sequences with V and J called. Missing clones are a known gap in these copies; in checked studies unresolved V genes cover under half, and the rest lacks a known reason. The table for this sample lists under 95,000 clones; roughly 91% of them were counted only once. Around 1.7% of the sample comes from the top ten. The source was peripheral blood, collected after pregnancy. The receptors come from a female donor in good health, enrolled as a control in a pregnancy study.

This chain uses TRBV27 with TRBJ2-7, with 9 bases identical to TRBD1. This CDR3 comprises 15 residues. V was pared by 6 bases and J by 2 bases, with 8 bases of the junction left unmatched. Germline CDR1 and CDR2: MNHEY and SMNVEV (reference sequence). This CDR3 reads CASRRGTGSPYEQYF. As DNA, the CDR3 is TGTGCCAGCAGGAGGGGGACAGGGTCGCCCTACGAGCAGTACTTC.

The CDR3 region has the DNA TGTGCCAGCTCCTTCGGGACAGGGGCTAATCAGCCCCAGCATTTT. Encoded protein: CASSFGTGANQPQHF. The chain combines TRBV18 with TRBJ1-5, with 10 positions matching TRBD1. The CDR3 covers 15 residues. V gave up 6 bases and J gave up 4 bases; unmatched junction bases: 6. Germline lookup yields CDR1 KGHSH and CDR2 LQKENI.

The chain employs TRBV9 and TRBJ1-4, with TRBD1 matching over 11 bases. The CDR3 runs 15 residues. In germline, CDR1 is SGDLS, CDR2 YYNGEE. V lost 3 bases to trimming and J lost 8 bases; unmatched junction nucleotides: 6. CDR3 in amino acids: CASSEGQGAAEKLFF. The DNA of the CDR3 is TGTGCCAGCAGCGAAGGACAGGGGGCAGCGGAAAAACTGTTTTTT.

The chain carries TRBV27 and TRBJ2-2; TRBD2 is a possible D gene (6 bases). The ends were cut back, 6 bases at V and 5 bases at J, with 19 bases in the middle. The V gene's germline CDR1 is MNHEY and CDR2 SMNVEV (reference sequence). This CDR3 is 16 amino acids long. DNA of the CDR3: TGTGCCAGCAGCCCCTTCGGGGCGGGGCGAACCGGGGAGCTGTTTTTT. It codes for CASSPFGAGRTGELFF.

This clone has only one observation. The chain joins TRBV7-3 to TRBJ2-1; 13 bases agree with TRBD2. This CDR3 is 14 amino acids long. V lost 4 bases to trimming and J lost 8 bases; unmatched junction nucleotides: 2. Germline V gives CDR1 SGHTA, CDR2 FQGTGA. DNA for the CDR3: TGTGCCAGCAGCTCCGGGACTAGCGGGGATGAGCAGTTCTTC. Translated, it gives CASSSGTSGDEQFF.

The chain couples TRBV30 to TRBJ1-2; TRBD1 aligns across 10 bases. The CDR3 is 15 residues long. J was trimmed by 7 bases and V by 2 bases; bases with no gene match: 10. Looked up from germline, CDR1 is GTSNPN and CDR2 is SVGIG (reference sequence). The CDR3 here is CAWSTLRDRGGGYTF. CDR3 in DNA: TGTGCCTGGAGTACCTTACGGGACAGGGGCGGTGGCTACACCTTC.

On this clone itself: Relative to the germline gene, one junction end is altered; a read error may explain this. V usage is TRBV20-1 and J usage is TRBJ2-1; D is ambiguous. Germline V gene lookup returns CDR1 DFQATT and CDR2 SNEGSKA (reference sequence). The CDR3 runs 11 residues. Here the CDR3 reads CSALSFNEQFF. CDR3 coding DNA: TGCAGTGCCCTTTCCTTCAATGAGCAGTTCTTC.

The chain links TRBV29-1 to TRBJ1-2; a possible D gene is TRBD1 (6 bases). CDR1 SQVTM and CDR2 ANQGSEA come from the germline V gene. The CDR3 is 14 residues long. Deletions cut 3 bases from V and 4 bases from J, with 15 bases between. The CDR3 region has the DNA TGCAGCGTTGATTGGCAGGGAGGGGGCTATGGCTACACCTTC. Protein: CSVDWQGGGYGYTF.

DNA for the CDR3: TGTGCCAGCAGCTTCGAAGCGACAGCTCAAAGGAACACTGAAGCTTTCTTT. It translates to CASSFEATAQRNTEAFF. The chain joins TRBV5-6 to TRBJ1-1, with D possibly matching TRBD1 (5 bases). V lost 2 bases, J lost 1 base, and 18 bases lay in between. The CDR3 sequence is 17 residues long. Looked up from germline, CDR1 is SGHDT and CDR2 is YYEEEE.

This chain links TRBV4-3 with TRBJ2-3, with a weak D call TRBD1 (5 bases). The CDR3 has 16 amino acids. The germline V and J ends were trimmed by 4 bases and 0 bases, with 14 bases remaining between them. Germline V lookup: CDR1 LGHNA, CDR2 YSLEER. The CDR3 region is CASSPDGAPSTDTQYF. The CDR3 DNA reads as TGCGCCAGCAGCCCTGATGGGGCACCAAGCACAGATACGCAGTATTTT.

This chain links TRBV29-1 with TRBJ1-3; tentatively, D is TRBD1 (5 bases). The V end lost 2 bases, the J end lost 0 bases, and 8 bases lay between the germline ends. The CDR3 extends over 14 amino acids. Germline V lookup: CDR1 SQVTM, CDR2 ANQGSEA. Here the CDR3 DNA reads TGCAGCGTTGAACAGGGATACTCTGGAAACACCATATATTTT. Residues: CSVEQGYSGNTIYF.

This chain joins TRBV11-2 and TRBJ1-3; D is undetermined. The CDR3 has 14 amino acids. Germline V CDR1 and CDR2: SGHAT, FQNNGV. Deletions cut 4 bases from V and 0 bases from J, with 7 bases between. The CDR3 protein is CASSSPSSGNTIYF. The CDR3 DNA sequence: TGTGCCAGCAGCTCTCCCTCCTCTGGAAACACCATATATTTT.

The chain is built from TRBV19 and TRBJ1-6; 9 bases are shared with TRBD1. CDR3 length: 15 amino acids. Germline V gives CDR1 LNHDA, CDR2 SQIVND (reference sequence). The trim removed 5 bases at V and 7 bases at J, leaving 6 bases unmatched. The CDR3 is CASSSGQGSNSPLHF. CDR3 bases: TGTGCCAGTAGTTCCGGACAGGGGAGCAATTCACCCCTCCACTTT.

This clone has just a few counts. Other DNA sequences in the same sample also yield this CDR3. The V and J genes are TRBV18 and TRBJ1-2, with D tentatively TRBD1 (5 bases). The germline V and J ends were trimmed by 3 bases and 2 bases, with 7 bases remaining between them. The CDR3 consists of 13 residues. In germline, CDR1 is KGHSH, CDR2 LQKENI. The CDR3 loop reads CASSPDRNYGYTF. The CDR3 DNA follows: TGTGCCAGCTCACCCGACAGAAACTATGGCTACACCTTC. The full variable domain, rest sourced from reference TRBV18 and TRBJ1-2, is NAGVMQNPRHLVRRRGQEARLRCSPMKGHSHVYWYRQLPEEGLKFMVYLQKENIIDESGMPKERFSAEFPKEGPSILRIQQVVRGDSAAYFCASSPDRNYGYTFGSGTRLTVV.

The V call is TRBV7-9, the J call TRBJ2-3; 7 positions agree with TRBD2. Germline CDR1 is SEHNR and CDR2 is FQNEAQ (reference sequence). Trimming cost V 3 bases and J 1 base; bases outside gene matches: 1. CDR3 length equals 14 residues. CDR3 in amino acids: CASSFAGGTDTQYF. CDR3 coding DNA: TGTGCCAGCAGCTTTGCGGGGGGCACAGATACGCAGTATTTT.

This clone was detected only once. The chain has TRBV19 and TRBJ2-7; possible D gene TRBD2, 5 bases. Germline V CDR1 and CDR2: LNHDA, SQIVND (reference sequence). The CDR3 totals 14 residues. Trimming removed 3 bases from V and 2 bases from J, with 11 bases in between. The CDR3 sequence: CASSIPGNAYEQYF. The CDR3 region has the DNA TGTGCCAGTAGTATCCCGGGAAATGCCTACGAGCAGTACTTC. The entire variable domain, with the rest obtained from reference TRBV19 and TRBJ2-7, is as follows: DGGITQSPKYLFRKEGQNVTLSCEQNLNHDAMYWYRQDPGQGLRLIYYSQIVNDFQKGDIAEGYSVSREKKESFPLTVTSAQKNPTAFYLCASSIPGNAYEQYFGPGTRLTVT.

This chain uses TRBV4-3 with TRBJ2-3, with 7 bases fitting TRBD1. V gave up 1 base and J gave up 5 bases; unmatched junction bases: 21. Germline loops: CDR1 LGHNA, CDR2 YSLEER. CDR3 length: 20 amino acids. CDR3 amino acids: CASSQVETGIATSSEDTQYF. The CDR3 DNA reads TGCGCCAGCAGCCAAGTGGAGACAGGGATCGCCACCTCGAGTGAAGATACGCAGTATTTT.

The chain combines TRBV5-1 with TRBJ2-7, with a tentative D call TRBD2 (5 bases). The CDR3 runs to 11 residues. Trimming removed 4 bases from V and 7 bases from J, with 9 bases in between. Germline V gives CDR1 SGHRS, CDR2 YFSETQ. CDR3 in amino acids: CASSEGGEQYF. The CDR3 region has the DNA TGCGCCAGCAGCGAAGGAGGAGAGCAGTACTTC.

J is TRBJ2-7 and V is TRBV11-2; perhaps TRBD2 as D (5 bases). The germline V gene encodes CDR1 SGHAT and CDR2 FQNNGV. Deletions cut 3 bases from V and 3 bases from J, with 21 bases between. The length of the CDR3 is 17 residues. CDR3 region: CASSLQDRLSGFYEQYF. The CDR3 coding sequence is TGTGCCAGCAGCTTGCAAGACCGACTCTCGGGGTTCTACGAGCAGTACTTC. Based on the CDR3 plus reference TRBV11-2 and TRBJ2-7, the full variable domain is EAGVAQSPRYKIIEKRQSVAFWCNPISGHATLYWYQQILGQGPKLLIQFQNNGVVDDSQLPKDRFSAERLKGVDSTLKIQPAKLEDSAVYLCASSLQDRLSGFYEQYFGPGTRLTVT.

This clone was found a few times. This chain links TRBV7-3 with TRBJ2-2; 9 bases align to TRBD1. The CDR3 runs 16 residues. Germline CDR1 SGHTA, CDR2 FQGTGA. The trim removed 5 bases at V and 0 bases at J, leaving 4 bases unmatched. The CDR3 region is CASSPQGASNTGELFF. Here the CDR3 DNA reads TGTGCCAGCAGCCCACAGGGGGCTTCGAACACCGGGGAGCTGTTTTTT.

V usage is TRBV6-5 and J usage is TRBJ2-5; TRBD2 matches at 8 bases. V trimming: 6 bases; J trimming: 4 bases; junction bases outside the gene matches: 4. This CDR3 region has 13 residues. Germline CDR1 MNHEY, CDR2 SVGAGI. The CDR3 is CASRKAGAETQYF. The CDR3 DNA is TGTGCCAGCAGAAAAGCGGGGGCAGAGACCCAGTACTTC.

This chain connects TRBV30 to TRBJ1-2, with D perhaps matching TRBD1 (5 bases). Per germline, CDR1 GTSNPN and CDR2 SVGIG (reference sequence). V dropped 3 bases and J dropped 6 bases, with 14 bases sitting between them. The CDR3 has 13 amino acids. As DNA, the CDR3 is TGTGCCTGGAGACGGGCAGGAGGGGATGGCTACACCTTC. It encodes CAWRRAGGDGYTF.

The rearrangement joins TRBV7-2 to TRBJ2-3, with a possible D match to TRBD2 (6 bases). This CDR3 has 15 amino acids. Germline-derived CDR1 and CDR2 are SGHTA and FQGNSA. V was cut by 1 base and J by 3 bases, with 11 bases left in between. The CDR3 coding sequence is TGTGCCAGCAGCTTAGGGGGGGAATCGACAGATACGCAGTATTTT. This translates into CASSLGGESTDTQYF.

About this clone: The junction shows a germline mismatch at one end, possibly a read error. V is TRBV19 and J is TRBJ1-1; 9 bases align to TRBD1. The CDR3 has 15 amino acids. The germline V gene has CDR1 LNHDA and CDR2 SQIVND (reference sequence). The CDR3 DNA follows: TGTGCCAGTAGTACCCGGGACAGGGTGAAAACTGAAGCTTTCTTT. Translating it yields CASSTRDRVKTEAFF.

The CDR3 loop is CASSPQGTEAFF. CDR3 sequence (DNA): TGTGCCAGCAGCCCTCAGGGCACTGAAGCTTTCTTT. This sequence joins TRBV11-2 and TRBJ1-1, with D possibly matching TRBD1 (5 bases). The CDR3 has 12 amino acids. Germline CDR1 is SGHAT and CDR2 is FQNNGV. Trimming pared 5 bases from V and 4 bases from J, leaving 8 bases between.

The CDR3 bases are TGTGCCAGCAGTTGGGCTAGCGGATCCTACGAGCAGTACTTC. It specifies CASSWASGSYEQYF. The rearrangement links TRBV27 to TRBJ2-7; 7 bases line up with TRBD2. CDR1 MNHEY and CDR2 SMNVEV come from the germline V gene (reference sequence). V lost 4 bases to trimming and J lost 1 base; unmatched junction nucleotides: 4. The CDR3 runs 14 residues.

The rearrangement joins TRBV11-3 to TRBJ1-6; D is uncertain. From germline, CDR1 is SGHNT and CDR2 YENEEA. The V gene lost 1 base and the J gene lost 8 bases, with 12 bases spanning the gap. This CDR3 region has 15 residues. CDR3 sequence reads: CASSLGGRKDSPLHF. Here the CDR3 DNA reads TGTGCCAGCAGCTTAGGAGGGAGGAAGGATTCACCCCTCCACTTT.